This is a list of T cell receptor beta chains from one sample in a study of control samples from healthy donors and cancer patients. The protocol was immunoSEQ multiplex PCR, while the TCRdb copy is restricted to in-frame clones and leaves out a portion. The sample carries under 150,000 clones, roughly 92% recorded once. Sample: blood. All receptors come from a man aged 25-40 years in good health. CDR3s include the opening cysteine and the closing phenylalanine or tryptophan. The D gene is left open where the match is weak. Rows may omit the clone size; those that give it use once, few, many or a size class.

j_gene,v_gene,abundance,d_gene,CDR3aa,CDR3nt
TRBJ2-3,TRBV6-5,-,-,CASSYDSGGTDTQYF,TGTGCCAGCAGTTACGACTCAGGAGGCACAGATACGCAGTATTTT
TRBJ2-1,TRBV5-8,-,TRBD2,CTSSGGGLAAYNEQFF,TGTACCAGCAGCGGGGGGGGACTAGCCGCCTACAATGAGCAGTTCTTC
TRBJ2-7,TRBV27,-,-,CASSLFGYEQYF,TGTGCCAGCAGTTTATTCGGATACGAGCAGTACTTC
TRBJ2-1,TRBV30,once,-,CAWSWGSVDEQFF,TGTGCCTGGAGTTGGGGTAGCGTCGATGAGCAGTTCTTC
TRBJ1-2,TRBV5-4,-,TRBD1,CASSTQGAYGYTF,TGTGCCAGCAGCACTCAGGGGGCCTATGGCTACACCTTC
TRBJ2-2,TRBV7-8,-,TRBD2,CASSLAGSGRGAGELFF,TGTGCCAGCAGCTTGGCCGGTAGCGGGAGGGGCGCCGGGGAGCTGTTTTTT
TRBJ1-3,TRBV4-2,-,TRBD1,CASSQRGQEGFSGNTIYF,TGTGCCAGCAGCCAACGGGGACAGGAAGGATTCTCTGGAAACACCATATATTTT
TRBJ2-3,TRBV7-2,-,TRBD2,CASRHERGSTDTQYF,TGTGCCAGCCGACACGAGCGGGGTAGCACAGATACGCAGTATTTT
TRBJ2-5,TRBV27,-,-,CASSYQGGSGGETQYF,TGTGCCAGCAGTTACCAGGGGGGGAGTGGCGGAGAGACCCAGTACTTC
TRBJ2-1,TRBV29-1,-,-,CSVDGTMSHGSSYNEQFF,TGCAGCGTTGACGGGACAATGAGTCACGGAAGCTCCTACAATGAGCAGTTCTTC
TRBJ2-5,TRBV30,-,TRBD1,CAWSVRGTGFHQETQYF,TGTGCCTGGAGTGTACGTGGGACAGGCTTCCACCAAGAGACCCAGTACTTC
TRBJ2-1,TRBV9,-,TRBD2,CASSVGASGNHNEQFF,TGTGCCAGCAGCGTAGGGGCTAGCGGGAATCACAATGAGCAGTTCTTC
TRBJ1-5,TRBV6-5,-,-,CASSFLPQGNQPQHF,TGTGCCAGCAGTTTCCTCCCACAGGGCAATCAGCCCCAGCATTTT
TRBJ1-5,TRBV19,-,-,CASSIGGPNQPQHF,TGTGCCAGTAGTATAGGGGGGCCCAATCAGCCCCAGCATTTT
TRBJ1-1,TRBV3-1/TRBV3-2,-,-,CASSLRETSTEAFF,TGTGCCAGCAGCTTGAGGGAAACTAGCACTGAAGCTTTCTTT
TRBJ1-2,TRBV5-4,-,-,CASSSGLDYGYTF,TGTGCCAGCAGCTCAGGGCTGGACTATGGCTACACCTTC
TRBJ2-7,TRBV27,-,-,CASSPGEVIGEQYF,TGTGCCAGCAGTCCAGGGGAGGTCATAGGGGAGCAGTACTTC
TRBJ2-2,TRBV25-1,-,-,CASRDPAVSGELFF,TGTGCCAGCAGGGATCCAGCGGTGTCCGGGGAGCTGTTTTTT
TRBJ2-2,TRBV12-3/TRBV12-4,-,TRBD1,CASNRGAGELFF,TGTGCCAGCAACAGGGGTGCCGGGGAGCTGTTTTTT
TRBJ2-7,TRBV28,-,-,CASSLRDIGWGEQYF,TGTGCCAGCAGTTTAAGGGACATCGGTTGGGGTGAGCAGTACTTC
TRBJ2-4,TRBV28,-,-,CASSLDRNIQYF,TGTGCCAGCAGTTTGGACAGAAACATTCAGTACTTC
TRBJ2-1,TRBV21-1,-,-,CASSKSQVKNGHNEQFF,TGTGCCAGCAGCAAATCCCAAGTCAAAAACGGTCACAATGAGCAGTTCTTC
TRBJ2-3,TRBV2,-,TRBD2,CASIGTSGETDTQYF,TGTGCCAGCATAGGGACTAGCGGGGAAACAGATACGCAGTATTTT
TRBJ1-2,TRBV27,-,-,CASSFSAGGSYGYTF,TGTGCCAGCAGTTTTTCGGCCGGGGGGAGCTATGGCTACACCTTC
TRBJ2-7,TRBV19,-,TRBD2,CASSRLAGGYYEQYF,TGTGCCAGTAGTAGACTAGCGGGAGGATACTACGAGCAGTACTTC
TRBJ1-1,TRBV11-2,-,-,CASSLNGGLGTEAFF,TGTGCCAGCAGCTTAAACGGAGGGTTGGGCACTGAAGCTTTCTTT
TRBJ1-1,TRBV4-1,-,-,CASSQDIRGNTEAFF,TGCGCCAGCAGCCAAGATATAAGAGGGAACACTGAAGCTTTCTTT
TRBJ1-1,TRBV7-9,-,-,CASSPPSAIDAFF,TGTGCCAGCAGCCCCCCCTCGGCTATCGATGCTTTCTTT
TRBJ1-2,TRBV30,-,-,CAHSTRINYGYTF,TGTGCCCACTCCACCAGGATCAACTATGGCTACACCTTC
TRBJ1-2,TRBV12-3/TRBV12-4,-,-,CASSLGGPGGYTF,TGTGCCAGCAGTTTAGGGGGACCGGGTGGCTACACCTTC
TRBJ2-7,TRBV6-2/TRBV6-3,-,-,CASSPGILLRYF,TGTGCCAGCAGTCCCGGGATTTTATTACGGTACTTC
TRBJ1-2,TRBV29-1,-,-,CSFEAIAPTYGYTF,TGCAGCTTCGAAGCGATCGCGCCCACCTATGGCTACACCTTC
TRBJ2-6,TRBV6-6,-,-,CANSYSGSGANVLTF,TGTGCCAACAGTTACTCAGGGTCTGGGGCCAACGTCCTGACTTTC
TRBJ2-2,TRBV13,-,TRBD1,CASSSPTGVGELFF,TGTGCCAGCAGCTCCCCTACAGGGGTCGGGGAGCTGTTTTTT
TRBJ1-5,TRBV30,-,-,CAWSVVDARMPQHF,TGTGCCTGGAGTGTAGTCGACGCCCGAATGCCCCAGCATTTT
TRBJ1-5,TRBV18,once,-,CASSPPNLGSGNQPQHF,TGTGCCAGCTCACCACCGAATCTGGGTTCTGGCAATCAGCCCCAGCATTTT
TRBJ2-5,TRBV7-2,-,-,CASRPSVYQETQYF,TGTGCCAGCAGACCTAGCGTGTACCAAGAGACCCAGTACTTC
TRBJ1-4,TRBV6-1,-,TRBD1,CASSEWFNRGGEKLFF,TGTGCCAGCAGTGAATGGTTTAACAGGGGAGGTGAAAAACTGTTTTTT
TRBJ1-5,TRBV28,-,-,CASSFVDNQPQHF,TGTGCCAGCAGTTTCGTAGACAATCAGCCCCAGCATTTT
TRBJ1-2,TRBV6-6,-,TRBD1,CASSPPGTAYGYTF,TGTGCCAGCAGTCCACCCGGGACAGCCTATGGCTACACCTTC